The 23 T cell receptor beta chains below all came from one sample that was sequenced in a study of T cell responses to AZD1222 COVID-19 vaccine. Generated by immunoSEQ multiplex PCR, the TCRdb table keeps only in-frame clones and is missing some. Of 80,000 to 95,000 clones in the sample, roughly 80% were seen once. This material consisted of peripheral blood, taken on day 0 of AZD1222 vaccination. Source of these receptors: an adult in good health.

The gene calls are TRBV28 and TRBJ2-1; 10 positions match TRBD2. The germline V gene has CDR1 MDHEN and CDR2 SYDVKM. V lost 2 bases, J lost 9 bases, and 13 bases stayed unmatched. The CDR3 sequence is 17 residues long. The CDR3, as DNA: TGTGCCAGCAGTTTAATCCGGTCTAGCGGGAGAGTCGGTGAGCAGTTCTTC. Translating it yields CASSLIRSSGRVGEQFF. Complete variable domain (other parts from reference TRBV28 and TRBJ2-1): DVKVTQSSRYLVKRTGEKVFLECVQDMDHENMFWYRQDPGLGLRLIYFSYDVKMKEKGDIPEGYSVSREKKERFSLILESASTNQTSMYLCASSLIRSSGRVGEQFFGPGTRLTVL.

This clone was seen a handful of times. CDR3 nucleotide sequence: TGTGCCAGCACCGTTAAACAGGGACAGGGCGATGGCTACACCTTC. Its translation is CASTVKQGQGDGYTF. The rearrangement joins TRBV2 to TRBJ1-2; TRBD1 matches at 9 bases. V was pared by 7 bases and J by 6 bases, with 12 bases of the junction left unmatched. This CDR3 contains 15 residues. Germline V gene data show CDR1 as SNHLY and CDR2 as FYNNEI.

The CDR3 region has the DNA TGTGCCAGCAGCTTAGTGGGGACAGGGGTATATGGCTACACCTTC. Its protein product is CASSLVGTGVYGYTF. The chain recombines TRBV7-2 with TRBJ1-2; TRBD1 agrees at 10 bases. Germline V gene sequence: CDR1 SGHTA, CDR2 FQGNSA. This CDR3 has 15 amino acids. J lost 5 bases, V lost 1 base, and 4 bases had no gene match.

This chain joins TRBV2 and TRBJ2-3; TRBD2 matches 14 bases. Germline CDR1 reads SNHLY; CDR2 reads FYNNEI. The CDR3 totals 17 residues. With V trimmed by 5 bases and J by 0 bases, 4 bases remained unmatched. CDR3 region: CASSPGTSGRSTDTQYF. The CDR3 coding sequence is TGTGCCAGCAGTCCCGGGACTAGCGGGAGAAGCACAGATACGCAGTATTTT.

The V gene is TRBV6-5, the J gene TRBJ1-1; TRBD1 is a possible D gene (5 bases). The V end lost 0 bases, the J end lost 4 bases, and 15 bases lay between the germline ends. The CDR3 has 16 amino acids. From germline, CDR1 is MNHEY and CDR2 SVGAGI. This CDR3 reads CASSYSVGGGGTEAFF. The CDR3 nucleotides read TGTGCCAGCAGTTACTCGGTGGGCGGGGGAGGCACTGAAGCTTTCTTT.

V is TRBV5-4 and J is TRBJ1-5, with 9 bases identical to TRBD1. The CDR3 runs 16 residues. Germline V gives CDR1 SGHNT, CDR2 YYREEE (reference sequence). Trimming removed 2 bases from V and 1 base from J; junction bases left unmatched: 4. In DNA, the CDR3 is TGTGCCAGCAGCTTTACGGGACAGGGAAGCAATCAGCCCCAGCATTTT. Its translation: CASSFTGQGSNQPQHF.

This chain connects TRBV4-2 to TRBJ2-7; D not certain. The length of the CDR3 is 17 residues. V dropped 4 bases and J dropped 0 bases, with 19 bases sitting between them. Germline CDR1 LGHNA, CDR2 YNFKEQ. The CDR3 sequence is CASSLSEDALSSYEQYF. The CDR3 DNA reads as TGTGCCAGCAGCCTATCTGAGGACGCCTTGAGCTCCTACGAGCAGTACTTC.

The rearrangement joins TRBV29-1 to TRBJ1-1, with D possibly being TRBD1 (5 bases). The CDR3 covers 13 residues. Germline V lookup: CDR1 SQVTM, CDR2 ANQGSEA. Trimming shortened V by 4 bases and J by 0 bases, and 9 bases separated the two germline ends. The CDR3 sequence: CSVARDLNTEAFF. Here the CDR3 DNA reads TGCAGCGTTGCCCGGGACTTGAACACTGAAGCTTTCTTT.

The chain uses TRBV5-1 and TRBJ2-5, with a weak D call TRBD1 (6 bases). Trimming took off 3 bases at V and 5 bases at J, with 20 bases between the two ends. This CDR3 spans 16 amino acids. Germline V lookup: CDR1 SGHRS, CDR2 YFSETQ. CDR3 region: CASSSGQSNLGETQYF. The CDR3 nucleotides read TGCGCCAGCAGCTCCGGACAGTCCAACCTGGGGGAGACCCAGTACTTC.

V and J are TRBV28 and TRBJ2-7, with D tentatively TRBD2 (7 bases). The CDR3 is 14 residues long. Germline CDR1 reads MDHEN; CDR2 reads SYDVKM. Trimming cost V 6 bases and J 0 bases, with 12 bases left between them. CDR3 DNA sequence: TGTGCCAGCAGACCGGGGGGCCCCTCCTACGAGCAGTACTTC. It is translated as CASRPGGPSYEQYF.

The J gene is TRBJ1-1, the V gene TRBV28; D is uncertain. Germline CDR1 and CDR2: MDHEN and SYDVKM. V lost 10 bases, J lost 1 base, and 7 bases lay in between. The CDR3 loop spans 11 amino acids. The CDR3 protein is CATNRNTEAFF. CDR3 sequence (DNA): TGTGCCACAAACAGGAACACTGAAGCTTTCTTT.

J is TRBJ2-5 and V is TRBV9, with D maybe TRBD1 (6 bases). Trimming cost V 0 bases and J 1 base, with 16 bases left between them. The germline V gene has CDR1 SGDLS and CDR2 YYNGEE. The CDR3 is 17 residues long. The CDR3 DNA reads TGTGCCAGCAGCGTAGAGGGGGTTGGAGGATCCCAAGAGACCCAGTACTTC. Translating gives CASSVEGVGGSQETQYF.

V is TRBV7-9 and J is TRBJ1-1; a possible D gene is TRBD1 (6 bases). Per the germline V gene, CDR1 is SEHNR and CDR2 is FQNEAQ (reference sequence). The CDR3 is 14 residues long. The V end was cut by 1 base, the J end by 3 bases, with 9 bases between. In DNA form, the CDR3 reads TGTGCCAGCAGCTTAGAGGGGGAGTACACTGAAGCTTTCTTT. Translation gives CASSLEGEYTEAFF.

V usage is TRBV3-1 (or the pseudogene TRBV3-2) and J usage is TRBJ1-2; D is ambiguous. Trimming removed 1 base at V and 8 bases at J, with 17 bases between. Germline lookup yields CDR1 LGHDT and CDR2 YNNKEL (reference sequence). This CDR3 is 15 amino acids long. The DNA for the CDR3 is TGTGCCAGCAGCCAAGGAGGAACCGGGCGGGGAGGCTACACCTTC. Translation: CASSQGGTGRGGYTF.

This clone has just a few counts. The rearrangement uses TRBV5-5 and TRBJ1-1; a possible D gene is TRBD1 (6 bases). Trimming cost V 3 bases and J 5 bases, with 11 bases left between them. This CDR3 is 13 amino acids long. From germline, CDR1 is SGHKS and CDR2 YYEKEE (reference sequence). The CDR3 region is CASSSQQGTEAFF. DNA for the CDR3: TGTGCCAGCAGCTCCCAACAGGGAACTGAAGCTTTCTTT.

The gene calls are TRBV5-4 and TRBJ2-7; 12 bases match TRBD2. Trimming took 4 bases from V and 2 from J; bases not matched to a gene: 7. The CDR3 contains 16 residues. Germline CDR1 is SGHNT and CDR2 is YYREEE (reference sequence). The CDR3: CASSPRTSGTPYEQYF. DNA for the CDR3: TGTGCCAGCAGCCCCCGGACTAGCGGGACGCCCTACGAGCAGTACTTC.

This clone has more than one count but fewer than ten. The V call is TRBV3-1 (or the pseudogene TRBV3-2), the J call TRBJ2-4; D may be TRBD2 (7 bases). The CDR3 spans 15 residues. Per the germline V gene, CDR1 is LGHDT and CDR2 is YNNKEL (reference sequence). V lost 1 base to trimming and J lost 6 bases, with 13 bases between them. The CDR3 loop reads CASSQGGGAINIQYF. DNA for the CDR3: TGTGCCAGCAGCCAAGGGGGGGGCGCGATAAACATTCAGTACTTC.

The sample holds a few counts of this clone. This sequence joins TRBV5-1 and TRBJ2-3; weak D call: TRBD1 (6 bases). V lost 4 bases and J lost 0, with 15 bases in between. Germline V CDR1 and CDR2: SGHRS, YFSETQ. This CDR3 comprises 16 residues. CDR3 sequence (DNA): TGCGCCAGCAGCAAACTCGGGACACCTAGCACAGATACGCAGTATTTT. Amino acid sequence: CASSKLGTPSTDTQYF.

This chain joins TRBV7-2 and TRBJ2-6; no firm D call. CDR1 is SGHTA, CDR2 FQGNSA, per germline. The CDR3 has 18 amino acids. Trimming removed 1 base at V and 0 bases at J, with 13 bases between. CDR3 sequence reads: CASSLEVVGVSGANVLTF. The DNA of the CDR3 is TGTGCCAGCAGCTTAGAGGTGGTTGGGGTCTCTGGGGCCAACGTCCTGACTTTC.

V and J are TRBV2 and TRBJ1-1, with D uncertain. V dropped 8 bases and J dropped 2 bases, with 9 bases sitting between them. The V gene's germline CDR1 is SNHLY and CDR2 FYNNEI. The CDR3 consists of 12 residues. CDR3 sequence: CASGRKNTEAFF. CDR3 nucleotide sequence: TGTGCCAGCGGACGGAAAAACACTGAAGCTTTCTTT.

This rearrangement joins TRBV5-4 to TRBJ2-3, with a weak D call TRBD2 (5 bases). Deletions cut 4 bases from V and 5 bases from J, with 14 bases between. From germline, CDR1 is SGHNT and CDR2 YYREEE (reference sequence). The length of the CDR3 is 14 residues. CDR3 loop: CASSPGGFKDTQYF. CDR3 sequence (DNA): TGTGCCAGCAGCCCCGGAGGCTTTAAAGATACGCAGTATTTT. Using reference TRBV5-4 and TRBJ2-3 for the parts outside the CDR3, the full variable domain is ETGVTQSPTHLIKTRGQQVTLRCSSQSGHNTVSWYQQALGQGPQFIFQYYREEENGRGNFPPRFSGLQFPNYSSELNVNALELDDSALYLCASSPGGFKDTQYFGPGTRLTVL.

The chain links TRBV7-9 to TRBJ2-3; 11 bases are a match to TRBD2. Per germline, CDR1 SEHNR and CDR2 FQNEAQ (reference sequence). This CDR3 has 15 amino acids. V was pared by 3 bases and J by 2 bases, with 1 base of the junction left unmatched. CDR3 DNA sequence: TGTGCCAGCAGCTTGGGACTAGCGGTCACAGATACGCAGTATTTT. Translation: CASSLGLAVTDTQYF.

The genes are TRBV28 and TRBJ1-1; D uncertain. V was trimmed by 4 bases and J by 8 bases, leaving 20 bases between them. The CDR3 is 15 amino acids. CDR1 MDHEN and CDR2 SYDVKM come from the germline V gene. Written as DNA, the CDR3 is TGTGCCAGCAGTTCAATCTTCGTCCCGCTACTGGAAGCTTTCTTT. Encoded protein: CASSSIFVPLLEAFF.